This T cell receptor beta chain comes out of a study of shared clonotypes between healthy human individuals. Regarding this clone: Its antigen is currently unknown.

Trimming shortened V by 4 bases and J by 2 bases, and 9 bases separated the two germline ends. This CDR3 region has 13 residues. Per germline, CDR1 SGHNT and CDR2 YYREEE (reference sequence). Generated by immunoSEQ multiplex PCR, the TCRdb table keeps only in-frame clones and is missing some. The sample has some 1 million clones; 60% to 80% are singletons. Overall study results and limits: In a handful of donors, around 5% of naive CD4 clonotypes appeared in common.

This sequence was found in a man aged 18-30 years in good health. Material for sequencing was memory CD4+ T cells sorted from blood. As for subset: CD45RA-negative fraction. The rearrangement uses TRBV5-4 and TRBJ2-5, with D possibly TRBD1 on 5 matching bases. The CDR3 region is CASSLQVQETQYF. In nucleotides, the CDR3 is TGTGCCAGCAGCCTACAGGTACAAGAGACCCAGTACTTC.